One sample yielded the 26 T cell receptor beta chains listed below, sequenced in a study of neurological immune-mediated disorders. TCRdb reprocessed the 5' RACE reads with MiXCR, giving one entry per CDR3 protein. Here the sample spans 25,000 to 35,000 distinct CDR3 sequences, around 3.4% being singletons. The sample consisted of PBMCs. The receptor set was obtained from a woman aged 25 to 45 with multiple sclerosis.

In its sample, this clonotype was seen many times. The chain has TRBV28 and TRBJ1-2, with D hard to call. CDR3 length: 12 residues. Between the trimmed V and J ends, which lost 3 bases and 4 bases, there was a span of 6 bases. CDR1 is MDHEN, CDR2 SYDVKM, per germline. CDR3 in DNA: TGTGCCAGCAGTTTGCGGCTCTATGGCTACACCTTC. This gives the protein CASSLRLYGYTF.

This clonotype was seen a handful of times. This clone may be a read error of a much larger clone one base away. This rearrangement joins TRBV15 to TRBJ2-3; no reliable D call. V dropped 4 bases and J dropped 6 bases, with 11 bases sitting between them. The CDR3 extends over 13 amino acids. CDR1 and CDR2 (germline): LNHNV, YYDKDF (reference sequence). Written as DNA, the CDR3 is TGTGCCACCAGCAAAAAACCAAAGGATACGCAGTATTTT. It yields the protein CATSKKPKDTQYF.

This clonotype was counted between two and nine times. A clone one base away is much larger, so this may be a read error. The chain couples TRBV3-1 to TRBJ2-3; D not resolved. V lost 6 bases to trimming and J lost 6 bases, with 7 bases between them. From germline, CDR1 is LGHDT and CDR2 YNNKEL (reference sequence). This CDR3 has 11 amino acids. The DNA of the CDR3 is TGTGCCAGCAGACATAGTGATACGCAGTATTTT. This encodes CASRHSDTQYF.

In this sample, this clonotype turned up many times. The chain has TRBV5-5 and TRBJ1-4, with D unclear. Trimming took 1 base from V and 4 from J, leaving 11 bases between them. The CDR3 is 15 amino acids. In germline, CDR1 is SGHKS, CDR2 YYEKEE (reference sequence). CDR3 sequence reads: CASSLFSGFNEKLFF. Here the CDR3 DNA reads TGTGCCAGCAGCTTGTTTTCTGGGTTTAATGAAAAACTGTTTTTT.

This clonotype occurred many times. The chain links TRBV20-1 to TRBJ2-1; D might be TRBD2 (5 bases). Per germline, CDR1 DFQATT and CDR2 SNEGSKA (reference sequence). Trimming removed 6 bases at V and 4 bases at J, with 22 bases between. There are 16 residues in the CDR3. As DNA, the CDR3 is TGCAGTGCCTCGCCGGCTAGCCTCACCTTGTACAATGAGCAGTTCTTC. It specifies CSASPASLTLYNEQFF.

As to this clonotype: This sequence may be a read error, since a much larger clone differs from it by one base. The chain employs TRBV28 and TRBJ1-3; D is ambiguous. Per the germline V gene, CDR1 is MDHEN and CDR2 is SYDVKM. This CDR3 has 12 amino acids. Trimming stripped 6 bases from V and 16 bases from J, with 19 bases between. The CDR3 reads CASSPPRVPLYF. In DNA form, the CDR3 reads TGTGCCAGCAGCCCCCCCCGCGTACCCTTGTATTTT. The full variable domain, in which reference TRBV28 and TRBJ1-3 provide the parts outside the CDR3, is DVKVTQSSRYLVKRTGEKVFLECVQDMDHENMFWYRQDPGLGLRLIYFSYDVKMKEKGDIPEGYSVSREKKERFSLILESASTNQTSMYLCASSPPRVPLYFGEGSWLTVV.

Concerning this clonotype itself: Compared with germline, one end of the junction differs, possibly owing to a read error. The chain links TRBV12-3 or TRBV12-4 to TRBJ1-5; weak D call: TRBD1 (6 bases). The CDR3 is 18 amino acids. The CDR3 nucleotides are TGTGCCAGCAGTTTAGTTTCTCTATTGTCCCTAGGGGGTCAGCCCCAGAATTTT. Encoded protein: CASSLVSLLSLGGQPQNF.

This clonotype was recorded at least ten times. The rearrangement uses TRBV5-5 and TRBJ2-6; D possibly corresponds to TRBD2 (5 bases). The CDR3 is 14 amino acids. Germline-derived CDR1 and CDR2 are SGHKS and YYEKEE (reference sequence). V gave up 7 bases and J gave up 1 base, with 9 bases separating them. This chain's CDR3 is CASRRESGANVLTF. In DNA, the CDR3 is TGTGCCAGCCGAAGGGAGTCTGGGGCCAACGTCCTGACTTTC.

Regarding this clonotype: A much larger clone is a single base away; this may be a read error. This chain links TRBV6-5 with TRBJ1-1; unclear D gene. The CDR3 is 16 amino acids. Trimming took 4 bases from V and 6 from J, leaving 21 bases between them. CDR1 is MNHEY and CDR2 is SVGAGI in the germline V gene. The CDR3 region is CASSSPRRKGGSEAFF. In nucleotides, the CDR3 is TGTGCCAGCAGTTCCCCACGACGAAAGGGCGGATCTGAAGCTTTCTTT.

This clonotype was counted ten times or more. V is TRBV7-7 and J is TRBJ2-1; 13 positions agree with TRBD2. CDR1 and CDR2 (germline): SSHAT, FNYEAQ (reference sequence). The V gene end was trimmed by 6 bases and the J gene end by 7 bases; junction bases not matched to a gene: 6. The CDR3 extends over 15 amino acids. CDR3 nucleotide sequence: TGTGCCAGCAGAAAAGGACTAGCGGGAGTGAATGAGCAGTTCTTC. It specifies CASRKGLAGVNEQFF. The variable domain in full, completed from reference TRBV7-7 and TRBJ2-1, reads GAGVSQSPRYKVTKRGQDVTLRCDPISSHATLYWYQQALGQGPEFLTYFNYEAQPDKSGLPSDRFSAERPEGSISTLTIQRTEQRDSAMYRCASRKGLAGVNEQFFGPGTRLTVL.

This clonotype was counted ten times or more. This chain links TRBV7-6 with TRBJ2-6; D not certain. Germline loops: CDR1 SGHVS, CDR2 FNYEAQ. This CDR3 has 15 amino acids. V lost 5 bases, J lost 3 bases, and 11 bases lay in between. CDR3 sequence reads: CASSPGVFGANVLTF. The CDR3 nucleotides read TGTGCCAGCAGCCCAGGAGTTTTTGGGGCCAACGTCCTGACTTTC.

This clonotype occurred many times. CDR3 sequence reads: CASSLADRVVHEQYF. The CDR3 nucleotides are TGTGCCAGCAGCTTGGCGGACAGGGTCGTACACGAGCAGTACTTC. The chain couples TRBV5-5 to TRBJ2-7; 8 nucleotides agree with TRBD1. The CDR3 sequence is 15 residues long. V lost 0 bases to trimming and J lost 5 bases; unmatched junction nucleotides: 7. CDR1 SGHKS and CDR2 YYEKEE come from the germline V gene (reference sequence).

This clonotype was seen more than once but under ten times. The chain couples TRBV7-8 to TRBJ2-7; TRBD1 matches 9 bases. Germline V gene data show CDR1 as SGHVS and CDR2 as FQNEAQ. The CDR3 is 13 residues long. V lost 1 base, J lost 7 bases, and 2 bases stayed unmatched. CDR3 coding DNA: TGTGCCAGCAGCTTAGACAGGGGGCGAGAGCAGTACTTC. Its translation is CASSLDRGREQYF. The variable domain in full, completed from reference TRBV7-8 and TRBJ2-7, reads GAGVSQSPRYKVAKRGQDVALRCDPISGHVSLFWYQQALGQGPEFLTYFQNEAQLDKSGLPSDRFFAERPEGSVSTLKIQRTQQEDSAVYLCASSLDRGREQYFGPGTRLTVT.

This clonotype was recorded many times. The chain has TRBV18 and TRBJ1-5, with D hard to call. Trimming took 1 base from V and 8 from J, leaving 9 bases between them. The CDR3 length is 13 residues. The germline V gene has CDR1 KGHSH and CDR2 LQKENI. The CDR3 DNA sequence: TGTGCCAGCTCACCACAAGCCCCGGAGCCCCAGCATTTT. Residues: CASSPQAPEPQHF.

This clonotype was observed a handful of times. This could be a read error, since a much larger clone is one nucleotide away. This chain connects TRBV20-1 to TRBJ2-6, with 7 positions matching TRBD2. Germline-derived CDR1 and CDR2 are DFQATT and SNEGSKA (reference sequence). This CDR3 comprises 16 residues. The CDR3 region has the DNA TGCAGTGCCCCCGGAGGGGAGGGGACTGGGGCCAAAGTCCTGACTTTC. As protein: CSAPGGEGTGAKVLTF.

The table lists this clonotype with many counts. The CDR3 reads CATRSGSNQPQHF. CDR3 DNA sequence: TGTGCCACGAGAAGTGGGAGCAATCAGCCCCAGCATTTT. The rearrangement joins TRBV24-1 to TRBJ1-5; D is ambiguous. This CDR3 has 13 residues. Germline V gene sequence: CDR1 KGHDR, CDR2 SFDVKD. V was shortened by 10 bases and J by 1 base, with 10 bases between the two germline ends.

To note about this clonotype: A clone one base away is much larger, so this may be a read error. This rearrangement joins TRBV29-1 to TRBJ2-7; the D is unclear. V shed 3 bases and J shed 0 bases, with 9 bases lying between them. This CDR3 has 13 amino acids. The germline V gene encodes CDR1 SQVTM and CDR2 ANQGSEA. Written as DNA, the CDR3 is TGCAGCGTTGACGATGAACGCTCCTACGAGCAGTACTTC. It is translated as CSVDDERSYEQYF.

The sample holds many counts of this clonotype. The V call is TRBV12-3 or TRBV12-4, the J call TRBJ2-3; D possibly uses TRBD1 or TRBD2 (5 bases each). The CDR3 is made up of 17 amino acids. The V end lost 6 bases, the J end lost 1 base, and 20 bases lay between the germline ends. The CDR3 region has the DNA TGTGCCAGCAGGCTCCGCCTCGGTGGGGGAGGCACAGATACGCAGTATTTT. The encoded protein is CASRLRLGGGGTDTQYF.

A note on this clonotype: A read error is possible here, since a much larger clone lies one base away. No conserved phenylalanine or tryptophan ends this CDR3, so it is likely a read error. The chain recombines TRBV12-3 or TRBV12-4 with TRBJ2-7; D not resolved. The length of the CDR3 is 13 residues. Deletions cut 6 bases from V and 3 bases from J, with 12 bases between. The CDR3 DNA reads TGTGCCAGCAGCCCGACCCTGGTCTACGAGCAGTACCTC. It encodes CASSPTLVYEQYL.

V is TRBV20-1 and J is TRBJ2-7, with 7 bases matching TRBD1. With 7 bases clipped from V and 7 bases from J, the junction kept 13 bases outside the gene matches. The CDR3 sequence is 13 residues long. The germline gives CDR1 DFQATT, CDR2 SNEGSKA (reference sequence). The CDR3 spells CSVETGSYEEQYF. The CDR3 DNA sequence: TGCAGTGTGGAGACAGGGTCTTACGAAGAGCAGTACTTC.

The gene calls are TRBV6-2 or TRBV6-3 and TRBJ2-7; D remains unclear. The V end lost 6 bases, the J end lost 1 base, and 7 bases lay between the germline ends. Looked up from germline, CDR1 is MNHEY and CDR2 is SVGEGT. The CDR3 sequence is 12 residues long. CDR3 residues: CASSERSYEQYF. CDR3 DNA sequence: TGTGCCAGCAGCGAAAGATCCTACGAGCAGTACTTC.

The sample holds many counts of this clonotype. The rearrangement links TRBV20-1 to TRBJ1-1; a weak D match, TRBD1 (5 bases). Germline V CDR1 and CDR2: DFQATT, SNEGSKA (reference sequence). V shed 0 bases and J shed 5 bases, with 7 bases lying between them. The CDR3 contains 12 residues. Written as DNA, the CDR3 is TGCAGTGCTAGAGAGTGGGGGACTGAAGCTTTCTTT. The encoded protein is CSAREWGTEAFF.

This clonotype was counted at least ten times. The chain carries TRBV5-5 and TRBJ1-3; maybe TRBD1 (5 bases). CDR3 length: 14 residues. CDR1 is SGHKS, CDR2 YYEKEE, per germline (reference sequence). Trimming stripped 10 bases from V and 0 bases from J, with 14 bases between. This CDR3 reads CAPAGHYSGNTIYF. In nucleotides, the CDR3 is TGTGCCCCGGCGGGGCACTACTCTGGAAACACCATATATTTT.

This clonotype was recorded many times. The rearrangement joins TRBV12-3 or TRBV12-4 to TRBJ1-2, with a possible D match to TRBD1 (5 bases). The CDR3 is made up of 12 amino acids. V was pared by 5 bases and J by 7 bases, with 11 bases between. This CDR3 reads CASSNQGRGYTF. The CDR3 DNA reads TGTGCCAGCAGTAACCAGGGACGTGGCTACACCTTC.

Turning to this clonotype: This clone may be a read error of a much larger clone one base away. CDR3 residues: CASSLGVGGEKLFF. The DNA of the CDR3 is TGCGCCAGCAGCTTGGGGGTAGGGGGCGAAAAACTGTTTTTT. The chain joins TRBV5-1 to TRBJ1-4; 7 positions match TRBD1. Germline CDR1 is SGHRS and CDR2 is YFSETQ. There are 14 residues in the CDR3. Trimming removed 0 bases from V and 8 bases from J; junction bases left unmatched: 4.

There are many counts of this clonotype. The CDR3 reads CASSSRPQGIGTQYF. DNA of the CDR3: TGTGCCAGCAGCTCGCGGCCTCAGGGGATCGGGACCCAGTACTTC. The chain carries TRBV7-2 and TRBJ2-5; D might be TRBD1 (6 bases). The germline V gene encodes CDR1 SGHTA and CDR2 FQGNSA. The CDR3 consists of 15 residues. Trimming removed 4 bases from V and 7 bases from J, with 19 bases in between.